This T cell receptor beta chain is drawn from a study of T cell responses to AZD1222 COVID-19 vaccine. About this clone itself: Its cognate antigen is unknown.

Sequencing was performed with immunoSEQ multiplex PCR; in TCRdb, only in-frame clones are kept and a portion is missing. The sample records about 69,000 clones, 83% being singletons. Overall study results and limits: There were repertoire samples only from the period after the peak T cell response. Epitopes outside B.1.351 and B.1.1.7 mutated regions reportedly drew nearly half of spike TCRs. The study identified only a handful of AZD1222 recipients as seropositive at baseline. Distributed over spike, vaccine-associated CD4 TCRs predominated at 160-218 and 743-854.

Sequences were derived from peripheral blood, sampled 28 days after the second AZD1222 dose. The receptor comes from an adult who received the AZD1222 COVID-19 vaccine.

CDR3 nucleotide sequence: TGTGCCAGCAGCTTAGGACAGGGGGCGTTCACCGGGGAGCTGTTTTTT. It codes for CASSLGQGAFTGELFF. V usage is TRBV11-1 and J usage is TRBJ2-2; TRBD1 matches 10 bases. V lost 1 base and J lost 4; bases outside the gene matches: 3. The CDR3 is 16 residues long. In germline, CDR1 is SGHAT, CDR2 FQDESV (reference sequence).